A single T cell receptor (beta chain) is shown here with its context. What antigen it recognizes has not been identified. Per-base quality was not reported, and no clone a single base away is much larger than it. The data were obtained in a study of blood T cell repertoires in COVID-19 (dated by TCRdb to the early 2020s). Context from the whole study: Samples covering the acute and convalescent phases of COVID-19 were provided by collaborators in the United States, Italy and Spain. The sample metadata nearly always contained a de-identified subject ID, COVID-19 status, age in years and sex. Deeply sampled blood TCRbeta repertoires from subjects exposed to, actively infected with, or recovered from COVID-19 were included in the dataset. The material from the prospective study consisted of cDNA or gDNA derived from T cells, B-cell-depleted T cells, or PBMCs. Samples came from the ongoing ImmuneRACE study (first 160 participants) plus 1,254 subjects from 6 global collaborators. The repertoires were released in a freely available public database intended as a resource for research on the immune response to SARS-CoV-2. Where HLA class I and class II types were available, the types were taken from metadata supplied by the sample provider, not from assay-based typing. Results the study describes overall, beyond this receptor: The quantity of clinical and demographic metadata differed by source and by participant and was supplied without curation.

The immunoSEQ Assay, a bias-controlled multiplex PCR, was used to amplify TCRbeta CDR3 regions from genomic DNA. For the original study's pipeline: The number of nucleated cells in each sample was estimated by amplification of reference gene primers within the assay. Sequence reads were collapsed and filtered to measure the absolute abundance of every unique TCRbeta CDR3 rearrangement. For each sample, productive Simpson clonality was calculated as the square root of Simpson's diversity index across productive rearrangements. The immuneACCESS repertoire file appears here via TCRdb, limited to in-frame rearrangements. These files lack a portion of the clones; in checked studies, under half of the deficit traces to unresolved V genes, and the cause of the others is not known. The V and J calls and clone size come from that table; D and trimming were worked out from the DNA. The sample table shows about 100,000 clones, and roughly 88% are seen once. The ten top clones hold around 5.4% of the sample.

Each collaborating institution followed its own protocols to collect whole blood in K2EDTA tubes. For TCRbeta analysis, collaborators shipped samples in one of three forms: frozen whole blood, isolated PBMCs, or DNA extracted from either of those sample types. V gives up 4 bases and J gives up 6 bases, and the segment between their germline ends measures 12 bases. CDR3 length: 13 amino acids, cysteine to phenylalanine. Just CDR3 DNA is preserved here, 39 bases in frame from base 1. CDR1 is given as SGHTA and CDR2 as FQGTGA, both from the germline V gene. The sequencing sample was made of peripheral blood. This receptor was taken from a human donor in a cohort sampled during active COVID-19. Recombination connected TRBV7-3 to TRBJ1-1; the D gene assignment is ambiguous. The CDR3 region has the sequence CASSSRHNAEAFF. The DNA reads TGTGCCAGCAGCTCGCGTCATAACGCTGAAGCTTTCTTT.